This T cell receptor beta chain was captured by sequencing in a study of blood T cell repertoires in COVID-19 (dated by TCRdb to the early 2020s). About the investigation overall: Samples from collaborators originated in the United States, Italy and Spain and spanned both the acute and convalescent phases of COVID-19. The prospective study material was composed of cDNA or gDNA derived from T cells, B-cell-depleted T cells, or PBMCs. Deeply sampled blood TCRbeta repertoires from subjects exposed to, actively infected with, or recovered from COVID-19 were included in the dataset. A freely available public database, intended as a resource for researchers studying the immune response to SARS-CoV-2, is where the repertoires were released. Samples came from the ongoing ImmuneRACE study (first 160 participants) plus 1,254 subjects from 6 global collaborators. The sample metadata nearly always contained a de-identified subject ID, COVID-19 status, age in years and sex. Where available, HLA class I and class II types were taken from metadata supplied by the sample provider and were not determined by assay-based typing. Results and caveats for the whole study, not just this receptor: Clinical and demographic metadata were provided uncurated, with the amount varying by source and participant.

Participants in the prospective study were enrolled through a virtual design, were aged about 18 to 90 years, and lived in roughly 25 United States geographic areas. Cohort assignment in the prospective study relied on participant-reported clinical history from a screening survey and a study questionnaire. Exposed participants had been in contact with someone with a PCR-confirmed or clinician-diagnosed COVID-19 case within 2 weeks of study entry. In the prospective study, whole blood, serum and a nasopharyngeal or oropharyngeal swab were collected from each participant by mobile phlebotomists. Participants in the prospective study had the option to provide additional blood draws and questionnaires over a 2-month period. Prospective study blood samples were shipped either frozen or at room temperature before DNA extraction. V loses 3 bases, J loses 10 bases, and the germline ends lie 6 bases apart. From its cysteine to its phenylalanine, the CDR3 spans 10 amino acids. Solely the CDR3 DNA is kept, with 30 bases framed from the first base. CDR1 and CDR2 were assigned from the germline V gene as SNHLY and FYNNEI.

To note about this clone: Its antigen target is currently unknown. Base qualities are missing; no much larger clone stands one base away.

TCRbeta CDR3 regions were amplified from genomic DNA using the immunoSEQ Assay, a bias-controlled multiplex PCR. Per the source publication's procedure: Within the assay, amplification of reference gene primers was used to estimate how many nucleated cells each sample contained. Sequence reads were collapsed and filtered to measure the absolute abundance of every unique TCRbeta CDR3 rearrangement. Productive Simpson clonality was computed per sample as the square root of Simpson's diversity index over productive rearrangements. The source is immuneACCESS, and TCRdb retained only in-frame sequences with V and J called. Part of the clones is not carried over; for the studies checked, unresolved V genes explain less than half of this, and the remainder is unexplained. The DNA was the basis for D and trimming; V, J and clone size are from that table. Here the sample has roughly 380,000 clones; approximately 91% occur a single time. Together, the top ten hold just over 1% of the sample.

The sequence came from a woman between 25 and 40 years old who had been exposed to COVID-19. The source material was PBMCs or T cells enriched from blood (not recorded which). This chain joins TRBV2 to TRBJ1-1; a confident D gene designation cannot be given. Here is the DNA: TGTGCCAGCAGTGAGTTCCGAGCTTTCTTT. Translated, this is CASSEFRAFF.